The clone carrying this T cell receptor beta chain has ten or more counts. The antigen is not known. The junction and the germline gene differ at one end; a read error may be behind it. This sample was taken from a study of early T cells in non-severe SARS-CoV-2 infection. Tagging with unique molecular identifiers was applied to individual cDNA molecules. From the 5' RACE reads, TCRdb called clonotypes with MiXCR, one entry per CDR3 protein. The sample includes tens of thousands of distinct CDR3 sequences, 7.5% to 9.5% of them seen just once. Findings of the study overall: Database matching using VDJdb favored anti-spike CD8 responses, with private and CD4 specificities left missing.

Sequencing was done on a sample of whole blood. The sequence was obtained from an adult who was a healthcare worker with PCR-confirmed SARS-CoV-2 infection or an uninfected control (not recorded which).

Written as DNA, the CDR3 is TGTGCCAGCAGCCTAGGGACTAGCCTCCGCCGCTCCTACGAGCAGTACTTC. Protein sequence: CASSLGTSLRRSYEQYF. The chain links TRBV13 to TRBJ2-7; 9 bases match TRBD2. The CDR3 has 17 residues. Germline CDR1 reads PRHDT; CDR2 reads FYEKMQ (reference sequence). The full variable domain, completed using reference TRBV13 and TRBJ2-7, is AAGVIQSPRHLIKEKRETATLKCYPIPRHDTVYWYQQGPGQDPQFLISFYEKMQSDKGSIPDRFSAQQFSDYHSELNMSSLELGDSALYFCASSLGTSLRRSYEQYFGPGTRLTVT.